This T cell receptor (beta chain) was recorded in a study of T cells in Graves' hyperthyroidism and ophthalmopathy. The CDR3 totals 13 residues. V was trimmed by 5 bases and J by 11 bases, leaving 18 bases between them. The germline CDR1 and CDR2 sequences are SEHNR and FQNEAQ (reference sequence). What was amplified from RNA transcripts were TCR beta CDR3 regions. First-round RT-PCR of the TCR CDR3 relied on the HTBI primer set. TCRdb passed the multiplex PCR reads through MiXCR, listing each CDR3 protein once. The data show some 400,000 distinct CDR3 sequences, approximately 13% seen once. The genes are TRBV7-9 and TRBJ1-1, with D perhaps TRBD1 (6 bases). This receptor was taken from a man younger than 40 with Graves' hyperthyroidism that later progressed to Graves' ophthalmopathy. The sequencing sample was made of blood. The CDR3 coding sequence is TGTGCCAGCAGCGCAAGGGGGGGCCCGAAGGCTTTCTTT. The encoded protein is CASSARGGPKAFF.